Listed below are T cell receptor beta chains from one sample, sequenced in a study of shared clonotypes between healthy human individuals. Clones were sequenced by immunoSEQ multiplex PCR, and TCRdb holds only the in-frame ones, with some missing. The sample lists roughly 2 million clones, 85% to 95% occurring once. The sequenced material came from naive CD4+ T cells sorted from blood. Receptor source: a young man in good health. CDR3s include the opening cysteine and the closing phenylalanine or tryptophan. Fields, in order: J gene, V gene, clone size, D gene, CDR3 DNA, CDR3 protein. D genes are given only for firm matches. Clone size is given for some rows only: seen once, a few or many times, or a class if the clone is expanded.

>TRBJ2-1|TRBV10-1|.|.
TGCGCCAGCAGTGACCGAACCTCCGACCGGTTCTTC
CASSDRTSDRFF
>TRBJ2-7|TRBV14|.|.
TGTGCCAGTGAAAGATTAGAGGGCACCTACGAGCAGTACTTC
CASERLEGTYEQYF
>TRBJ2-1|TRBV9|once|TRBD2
TGTGCCAGCAGCCAGTCTAGCGGGGGAGGTTACAATGAGCAGTTCTTC
CASSQSSGGGYNEQFF
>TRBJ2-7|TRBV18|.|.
TGTGCCAGCTCACCACCGGGGACAAGCATCTACGAGCAGTACTTC
CASSPPGTSIYEQYF
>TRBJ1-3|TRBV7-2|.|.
TGTGCCAGCAGGCAGACTTCAAGCGGAAACACCATATATTTT
CASRQTSSGNTIYF
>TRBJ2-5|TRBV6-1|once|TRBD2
TGTGCCAGCAGTGGCTTAGCGGGGGGGCCCGAGACCCAGTACTTC
CASSGLAGGPETQYF
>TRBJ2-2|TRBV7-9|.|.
TGTGCCAGCAGCTTATACCCCAATATGAACACCGGGGAGCTGTTTTTT
CASSLYPNMNTGELFF
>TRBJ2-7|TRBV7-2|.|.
TGTGCCAGCAGCTTAGCGTCCGGGACCCTTAGCTCCTACGAGCAGTACTTC
CASSLASGTLSSYEQYF
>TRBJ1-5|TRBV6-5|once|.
TGTGCCAGCAGAACTGGGGGGGGACAGCCCCAGCATTTT
CASRTGGGQPQHF
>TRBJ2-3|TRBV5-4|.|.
TGTGCCAGCAGCTTTGTTACAGGAGGCACAGATACGCAGTATTTT
CASSFVTGGTDTQYF
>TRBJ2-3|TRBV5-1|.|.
TGCGCCAGCAGCTTGGATACGCGGGACCAGGGGGATACGCAGTATTTT
CASSLDTRDQGDTQYF
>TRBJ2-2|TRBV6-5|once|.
TGTGCCAGCCTCAACGGGAACACCGGGGAGCTGTTTTTT
CASLNGNTGELFF
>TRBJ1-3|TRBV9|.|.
TGTGCCAGCAGCGTAGAAGGGGCGCCCGGAAACACCATATATTTT
CASSVEGAPGNTIYF
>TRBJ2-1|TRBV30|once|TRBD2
TGTGCCTGGAGTGCTGGACTAGCGGGAATCGGGCTCGAGCAGTTCTTC
CAWSAGLAGIGLEQFF
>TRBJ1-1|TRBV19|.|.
TGTGCCAGTAAGAGGTCACAAAACACTGAAGCTTTCTTT
CASKRSQNTEAFF
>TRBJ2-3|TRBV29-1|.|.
TGCAGCGTGGAGGGGTATAGCACAGATACGCAGTATTTT
CSVEGYSTDTQYF
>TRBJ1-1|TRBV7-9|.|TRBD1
TGTGCCAGCAGCTTTCCGGGACAGATGAACACTGAAGCTTTCTTT
CASSFPGQMNTEAFF
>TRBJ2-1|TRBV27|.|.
TGTGCCATCAGTCGACCGGGCTCCGAGCAGTTCTTC
CAISRPGSEQFF
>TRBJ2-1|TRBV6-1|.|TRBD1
TGTGCCAGCAACCGGGACAGGGGGTACAATGAGCAGTTCTTC
CASNRDRGYNEQFF
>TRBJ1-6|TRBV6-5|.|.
TGTGCCAGCAGTTACTCGGGATTCAATTCACCCCTCCACTTT
CASSYSGFNSPLHF
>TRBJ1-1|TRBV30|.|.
TGTGCCTGGAGACCGGACAGGAACACTGAAGCTTTCTTT
CAWRPDRNTEAFF
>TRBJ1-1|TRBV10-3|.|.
TGTGCCATCAGCCAGGGTATAGGGAGGAACACTGAAGCTTTCTTT
CAISQGIGRNTEAFF
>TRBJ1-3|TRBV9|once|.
TGTGCCAGCAGCGTAGGAGGGGTAGGGAACACCATATATTTT
CASSVGGVGNTIYF
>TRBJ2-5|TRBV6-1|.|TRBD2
TGTGCCAGCAGTGCCCGACTAGCGGGAGGAGCAGCGGGGACCCAGTACTTC
CASSARLAGGAAGTQYF
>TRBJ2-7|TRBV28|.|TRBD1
TGTGCCAGCAGCCATTATTGGTACAGGGGAAATTCCTACGAGCAGTACTTC
CASSHYWYRGNSYEQYF
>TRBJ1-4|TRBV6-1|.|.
TGTGCCAGCAGTGTGTTAGGGAAAGGTGAAAAACTGTTTTTT
CASSVLGKGEKLFF
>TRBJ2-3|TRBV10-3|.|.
TGTGCCATCAGTGAGTCTGACGTCCGCACAGATACGCAGTATTTT
CAISESDVRTDTQYF
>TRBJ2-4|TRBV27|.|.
TGTGCCAGCAGTTTATCGAGGGTAACAGCACTAGCCAAAAACATTCAGTACTTC
CASSLSRVTALAKNIQYF
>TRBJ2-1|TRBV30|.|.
TGTGCCTGGAGTGTAGGGCAGAGGGCTTACAATGAGCAGTTCTTC
CAWSVGQRAYNEQFF
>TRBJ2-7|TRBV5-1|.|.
TGCGCCAGCAGCCCCGGACGGTCCTACGAGCAGTACTTC
CASSPGRSYEQYF
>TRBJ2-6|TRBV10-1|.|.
TGCGCCAGCAGTGTCTTAGGGATCGCACAAAGTCGGGCCAACGTCCTGACTTTC
CASSVLGIAQSRANVLTF
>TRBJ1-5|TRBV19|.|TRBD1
TGTGCCAGTAGTATCTTGGACAGGGCTGGCAATCAGCCCCAGCATTTT
CASSILDRAGNQPQHF
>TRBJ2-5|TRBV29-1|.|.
TGCAGCGTTGAGAGTGGGGAGACCCAGTACTTC
CSVESGETQYF
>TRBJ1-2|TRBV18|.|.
TGTGCCAGCTCACCACCCTACATAAACTATGGCTACACCTTC
CASSPPYINYGYTF
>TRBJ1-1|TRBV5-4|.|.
TGTGCCAGCAGCTTGGTAGGTCAGGGTGGGGAACAACGAGCTTTCTTT
CASSLVGQGGEQRAFF